The 2 T cell receptor beta chains presented below share a single source sample, sequenced in a study of shared clonotypes between healthy human individuals. The method was immunoSEQ multiplex PCR; TCRdb's version includes in-frame clones alone and lacks a portion of them. Among 600,000 to 750,000 clones listed, 90% were seen once. The sample was memory CD8+ T cells from PBMCs. The sample's subset: CD45RO+ cells pooled with CCR7-negative TemRA cells. Receptors originate from a man between 18 and 35 years old in good health. Some clones in this sample may be carry-over from other donors' samples.

This sequence joins TRBV13 and TRBJ1-2; 7 nucleotides match TRBD1. The CDR3 sequence is 15 residues long. Per the germline V gene, CDR1 is PRHDT and CDR2 is FYEKMQ (reference sequence). Germline trimming cut 5 bases from V and 0 bases from J; bases unmatched to any gene: 6. Here the CDR3 reads CASSPGQEANYGYTF. As DNA, the CDR3 is TGTGCCAGCAGCCCCGGACAGGAAGCTAACTATGGCTACACCTTC.

Note on this clone: Other DNA sequences in this specimen translate into the identical CDR3. The chain links TRBV7-6 to TRBJ2-6; D may be TRBD2 (7 bases). This CDR3 region has 16 residues. V lost 1 base to trimming and J lost 4 bases, with 11 bases between them. Germline V lookup: CDR1 SGHVS, CDR2 FNYEAQ. The CDR3 DNA sequence: TGTGCCAGCAGCTTAGGGGGGGGCGCCGGGGCCAACGTCCTGACTTTC. As protein: CASSLGGGAGANVLTF.